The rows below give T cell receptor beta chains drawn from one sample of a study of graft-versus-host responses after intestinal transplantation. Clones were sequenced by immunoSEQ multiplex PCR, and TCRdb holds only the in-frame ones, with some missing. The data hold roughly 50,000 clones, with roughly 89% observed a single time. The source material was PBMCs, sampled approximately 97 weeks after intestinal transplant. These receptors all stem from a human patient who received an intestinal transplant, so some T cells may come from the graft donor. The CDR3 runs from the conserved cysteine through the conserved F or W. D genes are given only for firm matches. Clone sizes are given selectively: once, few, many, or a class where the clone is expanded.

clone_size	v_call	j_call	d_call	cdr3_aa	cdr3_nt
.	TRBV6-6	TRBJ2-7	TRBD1	CASSSQGQGVSYEQYF	TGTGCCAGCAGTTCCCAAGGACAGGGGGTCTCCTACGAGCAGTACTTC
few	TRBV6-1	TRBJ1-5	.	CASSTGSIWNQPQHF	TGTGCCAGCAGCACAGGGTCAATATGGAATCAGCCCCAGCATTTT
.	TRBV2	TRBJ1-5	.	CASSGRWQPQHF	TGTGCCAGCTCAGGGAGGTGGCAGCCCCAGCATTTT
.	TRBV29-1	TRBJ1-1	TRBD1	CSVKQGEAFF	TGCAGCGTTAAACAGGGGGAAGCTTTCTTT
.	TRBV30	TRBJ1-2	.	CAWSEDRIRGYTF	TGTGCCTGGAGCGAGGACAGAATAAGGGGCTACACCTTC
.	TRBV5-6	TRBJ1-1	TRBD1	CASSFDRGEAFF	TGTGCCAGCAGCTTCGACAGGGGTGAAGCTTTCTTT
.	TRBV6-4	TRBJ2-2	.	CASSDYQNTGELFF	TGTGCCAGCAGTGACTACCAGAACACCGGGGAGCTGTTTTTT
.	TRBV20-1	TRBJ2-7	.	CSASDNYEQYF	TGCAGTGCTAGTGACAACTACGAGCAGTACTTC
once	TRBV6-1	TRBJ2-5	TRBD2	CASTPLAGRETQYF	TGTGCCAGCACCCCCTTAGCGGGGAGGGAGACCCAGTACTTC
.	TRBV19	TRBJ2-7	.	CASASGASYEQYF	TGTGCCAGTGCATCCGGGGCGTCCTACGAGCAGTACTTC
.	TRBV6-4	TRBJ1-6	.	CASSNPLHF	TGTGCCAGCAGTAATCCCCTCCACTTT
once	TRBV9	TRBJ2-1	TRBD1	CASSVRARDSSYNEQFF	TGTGCCAGCAGCGTCCGAGCCCGGGACAGCTCCTACAATGAGCAGTTCTTC
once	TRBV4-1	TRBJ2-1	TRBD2	CASSQDRAGGSVGQFF	TGCGCCAGCAGCCAAGATAGGGCGGGGGGCTCAGTCGGGCAGTTCTTC
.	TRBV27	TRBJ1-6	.	CASSFVATSYNSPLHF	TGTGCCAGCAGTTTCGTAGCAACCTCCTATAATTCACCCCTCCACTTT
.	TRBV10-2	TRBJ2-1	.	CASRLGGPYNEQFF	TGCGCCAGCCGCCTAGGTGGGCCCTACAATGAGCAGTTCTTC
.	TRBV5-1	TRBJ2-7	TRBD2	CASSLVGTRPYEQYF	TGCGCCAGCAGCTTGGTTGGGACTAGACCCTACGAGCAGTACTTC
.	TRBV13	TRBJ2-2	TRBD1	CASSLPRDRGRGGELFF	TGTGCCAGCAGCTTACCCCGGGACAGGGGGCGCGGCGGGGAGCTGTTTTTT